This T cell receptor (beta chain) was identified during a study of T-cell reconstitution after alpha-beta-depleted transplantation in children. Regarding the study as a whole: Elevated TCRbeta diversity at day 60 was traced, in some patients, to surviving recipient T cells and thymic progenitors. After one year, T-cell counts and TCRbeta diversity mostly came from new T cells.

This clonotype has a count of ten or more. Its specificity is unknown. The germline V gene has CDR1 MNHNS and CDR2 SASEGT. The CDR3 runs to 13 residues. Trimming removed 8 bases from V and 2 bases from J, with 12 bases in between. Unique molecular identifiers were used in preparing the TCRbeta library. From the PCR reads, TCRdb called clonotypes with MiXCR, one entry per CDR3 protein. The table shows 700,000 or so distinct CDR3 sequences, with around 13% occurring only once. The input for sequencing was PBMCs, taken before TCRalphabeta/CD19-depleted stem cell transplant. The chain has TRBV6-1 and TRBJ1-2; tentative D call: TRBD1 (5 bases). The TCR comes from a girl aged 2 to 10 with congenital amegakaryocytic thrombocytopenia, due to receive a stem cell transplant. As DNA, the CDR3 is TGTGCCAGCTCCGGGGCCTCGAACTATGGCTACACCTTC. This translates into CASSGASNYGYTF.